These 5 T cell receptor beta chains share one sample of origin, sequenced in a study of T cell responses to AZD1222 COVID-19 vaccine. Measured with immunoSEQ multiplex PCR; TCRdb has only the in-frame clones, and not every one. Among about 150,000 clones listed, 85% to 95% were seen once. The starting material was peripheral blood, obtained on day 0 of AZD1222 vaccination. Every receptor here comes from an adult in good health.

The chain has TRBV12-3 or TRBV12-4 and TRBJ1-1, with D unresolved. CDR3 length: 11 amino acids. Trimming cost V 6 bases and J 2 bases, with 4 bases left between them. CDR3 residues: CASRINTEAFF. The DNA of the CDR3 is TGTGCCAGCAGGATTAACACTGAAGCTTTCTTT.

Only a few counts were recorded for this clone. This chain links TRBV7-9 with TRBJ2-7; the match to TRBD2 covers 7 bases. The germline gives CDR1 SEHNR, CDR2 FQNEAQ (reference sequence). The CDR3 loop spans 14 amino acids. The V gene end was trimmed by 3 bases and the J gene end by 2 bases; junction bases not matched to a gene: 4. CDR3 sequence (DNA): TGTGCCAGCAGCTTGACGGGAGGAACCTACGAGCAGTACTTC. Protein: CASSLTGGTYEQYF. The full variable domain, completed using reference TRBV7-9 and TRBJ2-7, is DTGVSQNPRHKITKRGQNVTFRCDPISEHNRLYWYRQTLGQGPEFLTYFQNEAQLEKSRLLSDRFSAERPKGSFSTLEIQRTEQGDSAMYLCASSLTGGTYEQYFGPGTRLTVT.

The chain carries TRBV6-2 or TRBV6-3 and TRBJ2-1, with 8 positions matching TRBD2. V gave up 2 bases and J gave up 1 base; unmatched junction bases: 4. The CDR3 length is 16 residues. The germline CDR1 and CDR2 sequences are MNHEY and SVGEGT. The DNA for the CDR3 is TGTGCCAGCAGTTACAGCCGGGGGGGATCCTACAATGAGCAGTTCTTC. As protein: CASSYSRGGSYNEQFF.

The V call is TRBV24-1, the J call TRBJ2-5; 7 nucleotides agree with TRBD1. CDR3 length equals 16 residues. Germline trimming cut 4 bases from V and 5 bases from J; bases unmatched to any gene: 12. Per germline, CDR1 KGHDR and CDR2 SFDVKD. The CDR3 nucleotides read TGTGCCACCAGTGACTTACAGACAGGGAGCGAGGAGACCCAGTACTTC. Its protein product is CATSDLQTGSEETQYF.

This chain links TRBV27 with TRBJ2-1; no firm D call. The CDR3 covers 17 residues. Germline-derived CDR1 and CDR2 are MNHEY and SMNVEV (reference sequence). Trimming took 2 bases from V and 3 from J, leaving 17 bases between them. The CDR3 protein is CASSLNHPSIFYNEQFF. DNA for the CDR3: TGTGCCAGCAGTTTAAATCATCCCAGCATTTTCTACAATGAGCAGTTCTTC.